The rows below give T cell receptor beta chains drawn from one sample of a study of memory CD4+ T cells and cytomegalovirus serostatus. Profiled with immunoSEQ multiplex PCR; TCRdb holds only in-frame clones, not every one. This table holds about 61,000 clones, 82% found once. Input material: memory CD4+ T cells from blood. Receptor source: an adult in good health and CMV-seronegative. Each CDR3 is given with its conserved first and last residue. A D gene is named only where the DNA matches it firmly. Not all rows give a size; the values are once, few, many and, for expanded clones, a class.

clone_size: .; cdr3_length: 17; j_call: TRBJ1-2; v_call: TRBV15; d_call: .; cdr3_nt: TGTGCCACCAGCAGCACCTCGGACGGGCGCGGGAACTATGGCTACACCTTC; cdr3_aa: CATSSTSDGRGNYGYTF
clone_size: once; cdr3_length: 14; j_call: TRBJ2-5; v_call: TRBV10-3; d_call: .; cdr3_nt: TGTGCCATCAGTGTAGGAGTTAGCCAAGAGACCCAGTACTTC; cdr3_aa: CAISVGVSQETQYF
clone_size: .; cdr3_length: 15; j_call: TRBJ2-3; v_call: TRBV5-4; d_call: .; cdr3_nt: TGTGCCAGCAGCCTACAGGGCTCCGGAGTGGGGACGCAGTATTTT; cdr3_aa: CASSLQGSGVGTQYF
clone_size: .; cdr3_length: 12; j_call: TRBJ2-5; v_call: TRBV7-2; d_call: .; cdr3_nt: TGTGCCAGCAGCTTAGGGGTGGAGACCCAGTACTTC; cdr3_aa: CASSLGVETQYF
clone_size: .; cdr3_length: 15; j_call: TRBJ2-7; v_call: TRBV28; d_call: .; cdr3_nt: TGTGCCAGCACAACCTCAGGGAGAACGGCCTACGAGCAGTACTTC; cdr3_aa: CASTTSGRTAYEQYF
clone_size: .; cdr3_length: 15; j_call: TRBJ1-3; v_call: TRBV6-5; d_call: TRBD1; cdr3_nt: TGTGCCAGCAGACGACAGGGACGCTCTGGAAACACCATATATTTT; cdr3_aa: CASRRQGRSGNTIYF
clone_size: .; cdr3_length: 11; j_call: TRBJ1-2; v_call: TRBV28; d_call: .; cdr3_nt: TGTGCCAGCGGGTCCCACGTCGGCTACACCTTC; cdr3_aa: CASGSHVGYTF
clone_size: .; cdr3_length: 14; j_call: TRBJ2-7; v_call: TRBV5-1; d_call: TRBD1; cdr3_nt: TGCGCCAGCAGCCGACAGGGGGGGTCCTACGAGCAGTACTTC; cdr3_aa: CASSRQGGSYEQYF
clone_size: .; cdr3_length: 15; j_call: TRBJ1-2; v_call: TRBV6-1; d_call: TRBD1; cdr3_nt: TGTGCCAGCAGGGGGACAGGGCTACATCGGGATGGCTACACCTTC; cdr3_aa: CASRGTGLHRDGYTF
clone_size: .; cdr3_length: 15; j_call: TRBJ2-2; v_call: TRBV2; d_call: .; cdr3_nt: TGTGCCAGCAGCCTCCCGGGACACCACACCGGGGAGCTGTTTTTT; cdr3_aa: CASSLPGHHTGELFF
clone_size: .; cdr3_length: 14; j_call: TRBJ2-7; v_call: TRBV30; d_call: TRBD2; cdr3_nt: TGTGCCTGGAGCTTAGCTAGCGGGAGTTACGAGCAGTACTTC; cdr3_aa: CAWSLASGSYEQYF
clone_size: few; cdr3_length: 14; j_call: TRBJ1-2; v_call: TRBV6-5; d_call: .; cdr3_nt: TGTGCCGCTAGACGGTTAACCTCTAACTATGGCTACACCTTC; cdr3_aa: CAARRLTSNYGYTF
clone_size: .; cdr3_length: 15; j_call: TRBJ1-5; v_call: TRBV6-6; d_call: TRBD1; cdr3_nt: TGTGCCAGCAGCCAGGACAGGGGCTACAATCAGCCCCAGCATTTT; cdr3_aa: CASSQDRGYNQPQHF
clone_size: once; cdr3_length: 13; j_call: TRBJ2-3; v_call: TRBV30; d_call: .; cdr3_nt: TGTGCCTGTCAAGCGGTAGGGCCAGATACGCAGTATTTT; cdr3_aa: CACQAVGPDTQYF
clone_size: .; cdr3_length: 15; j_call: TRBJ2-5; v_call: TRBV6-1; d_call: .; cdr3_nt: TGTGCCAGCAGTGCAGGGCCCGCAAGCCAAGAGACCCAGTACTTC; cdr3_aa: CASSAGPASQETQYF
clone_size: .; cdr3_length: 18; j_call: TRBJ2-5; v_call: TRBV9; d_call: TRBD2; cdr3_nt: TGTGCCAGCAGCGTAGGGTTGAGACTAGCGGGGGTCCGGGAGACCCAGTACTTC; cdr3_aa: CASSVGLRLAGVRETQYF
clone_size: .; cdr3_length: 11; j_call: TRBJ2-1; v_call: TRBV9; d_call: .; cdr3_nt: TGTGCCAGCAGCGTCAGGAATGAGCAGTTCTTC; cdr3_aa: CASSVRNEQFF
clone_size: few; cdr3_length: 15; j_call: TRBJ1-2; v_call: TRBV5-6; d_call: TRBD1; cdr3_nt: TGTGCCAGCAGCTTTCGGACAGGGCGGAACTATGGCTACACCTTC; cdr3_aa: CASSFRTGRNYGYTF
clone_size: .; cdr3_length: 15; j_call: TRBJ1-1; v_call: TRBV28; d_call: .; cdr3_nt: TGTGCCAGCAGCCTAGGGGCGCTTGGGAACACTGAAGCTTTCTTT; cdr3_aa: CASSLGALGNTEAFF
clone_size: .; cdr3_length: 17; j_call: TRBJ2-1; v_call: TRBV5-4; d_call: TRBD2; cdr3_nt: TGTGCCAGCAGCTTGACTCATCTAGCGGGAGAGTTAAGTGAGCAGTTCTTC; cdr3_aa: CASSLTHLAGELSEQFF
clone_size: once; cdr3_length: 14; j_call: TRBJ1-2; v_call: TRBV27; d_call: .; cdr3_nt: TGTGCCAGCAGTTTAAAAGGGTTTAGCTATGGCTACACCTTC; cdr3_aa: CASSLKGFSYGYTF
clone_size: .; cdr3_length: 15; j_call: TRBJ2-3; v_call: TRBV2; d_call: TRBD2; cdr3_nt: TGTGCCAGCAGGGGGACTAGCGGGAGGACAGATACGCAGTATTTT; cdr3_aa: CASRGTSGRTDTQYF
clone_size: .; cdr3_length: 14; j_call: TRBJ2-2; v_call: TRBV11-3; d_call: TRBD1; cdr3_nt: TGTGCCAGCAGCCAGGACAGGGACACCGGGGAGCTGTTTTTT; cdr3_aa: CASSQDRDTGELFF
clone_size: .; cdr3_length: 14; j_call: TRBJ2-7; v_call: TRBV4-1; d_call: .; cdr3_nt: TGCGCCAGCAGCCAAGGGCGGGGTGGCTACGAGCAGTACTTC; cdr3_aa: CASSQGRGGYEQYF
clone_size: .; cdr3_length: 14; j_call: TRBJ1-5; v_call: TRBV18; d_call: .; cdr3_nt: TGTGCCAGCTCACCACGGGACGGCAATCAGCCCCAGCATTTT; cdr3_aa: CASSPRDGNQPQHF
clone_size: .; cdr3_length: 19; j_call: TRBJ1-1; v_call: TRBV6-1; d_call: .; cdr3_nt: TGTGCCAGCAGTGAAGCGCGAATGGGGGTGGATTGGCGGAACACTGAAGCTTTCTTT; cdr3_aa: CASSEARMGVDWRNTEAFF
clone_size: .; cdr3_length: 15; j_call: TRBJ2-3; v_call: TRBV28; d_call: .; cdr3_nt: TGTGCCAGCAGTTTGGGGGATCCTGGCACAGATACGCAGTATTTT; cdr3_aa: CASSLGDPGTDTQYF
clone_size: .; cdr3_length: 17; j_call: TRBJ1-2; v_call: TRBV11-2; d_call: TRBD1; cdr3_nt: TGTGCCAGCAGCCCGATCACGGGCAGGGGGCGTAACTATGGCTACACCTTC; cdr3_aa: CASSPITGRGRNYGYTF
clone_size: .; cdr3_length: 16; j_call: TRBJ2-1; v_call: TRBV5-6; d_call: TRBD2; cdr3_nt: TGTGCCAGCAGCTTGTTTTCGGGGGGGCCTGGCAATGAGCAGTTCTTC; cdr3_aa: CASSLFSGGPGNEQFF
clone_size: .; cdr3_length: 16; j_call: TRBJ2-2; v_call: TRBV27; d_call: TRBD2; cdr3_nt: TGTGCCAGCAGTTCGCTAGCGGGTTGGAACACCGGGGAGCTGTTTTTT; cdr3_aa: CASSSLAGWNTGELFF
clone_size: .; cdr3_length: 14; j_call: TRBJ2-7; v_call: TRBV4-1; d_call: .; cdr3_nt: TGCGCCAGCAGCCCCCTACATGGCCCCTACGAGCAGTACTTC; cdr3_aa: CASSPLHGPYEQYF
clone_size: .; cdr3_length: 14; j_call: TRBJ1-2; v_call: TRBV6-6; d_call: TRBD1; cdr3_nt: TGTGCCAGCAGTAAAGGGGGGACAGAGAAGGGCTACACCTTC; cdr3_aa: CASSKGGTEKGYTF
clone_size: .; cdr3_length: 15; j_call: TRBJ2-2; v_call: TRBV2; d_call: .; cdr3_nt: TGTGCCAGCAGAGACAGCCATGGAGACACCGGGGAGCTGTTTTTT; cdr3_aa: CASRDSHGDTGELFF
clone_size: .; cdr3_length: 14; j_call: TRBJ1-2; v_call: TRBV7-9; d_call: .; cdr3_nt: TGTGCCAGCAGCTTCACCGGGACTAAAAATGGCTACACCTTC; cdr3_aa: CASSFTGTKNGYTF
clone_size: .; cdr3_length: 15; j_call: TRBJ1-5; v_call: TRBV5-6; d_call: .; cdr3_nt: TGTGCCAGCAGCTTGAATGTAGCTAGCAATCAGCCCCAGCATTTT; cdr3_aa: CASSLNVASNQPQHF
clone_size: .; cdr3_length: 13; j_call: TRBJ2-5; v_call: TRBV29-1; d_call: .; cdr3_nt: TGCAGCGTTGATGTTCTGGGGGCAGAGACCCAGTACTTC; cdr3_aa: CSVDVLGAETQYF
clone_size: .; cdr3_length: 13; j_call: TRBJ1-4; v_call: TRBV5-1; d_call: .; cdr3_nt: TGCGCCAGCAGCCCCGACACTCATGAAAAACTGTTTTTT; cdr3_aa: CASSPDTHEKLFF
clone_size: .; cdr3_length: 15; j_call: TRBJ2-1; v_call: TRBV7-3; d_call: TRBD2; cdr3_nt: TGTGCCAGCAGCCCCGGAGGACTAGCTTCGGATGAGCAGTTCTTC; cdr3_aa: CASSPGGLASDEQFF
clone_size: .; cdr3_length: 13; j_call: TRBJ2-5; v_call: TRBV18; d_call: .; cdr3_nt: TGTGCCAGCTCAGAACTAGTTGAAGAGACCCAGTACTTC; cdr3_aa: CASSELVEETQYF
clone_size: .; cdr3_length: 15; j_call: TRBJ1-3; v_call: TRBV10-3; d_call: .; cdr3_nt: TGTGCCATCAGTGTGGGACGGGACTCTGGAAACACCATATATTTT; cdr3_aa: CAISVGRDSGNTIYF
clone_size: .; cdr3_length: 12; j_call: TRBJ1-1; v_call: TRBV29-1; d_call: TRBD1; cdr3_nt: TGCAGCGTTGAAAGGGGGCTCACTGAAGCTTTCTTT; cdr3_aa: CSVERGLTEAFF
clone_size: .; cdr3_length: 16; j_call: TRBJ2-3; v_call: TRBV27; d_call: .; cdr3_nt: TGTGCCAGCAGTCTCGGGACTCCGGGAAACACAGATACGCAGTATTTT; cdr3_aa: CASSLGTPGNTDTQYF
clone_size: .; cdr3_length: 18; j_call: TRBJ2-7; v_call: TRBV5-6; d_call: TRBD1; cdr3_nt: TGTGCCAGCAGCTTGGCGCCGACAGGGCCGTCTAGCTCCTACGAGCAGTACTTC; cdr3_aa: CASSLAPTGPSSSYEQYF
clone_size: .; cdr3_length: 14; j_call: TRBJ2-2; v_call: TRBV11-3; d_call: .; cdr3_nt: TGTGCCAGCAGCTTAGAGGAGGGAACCGGGGAGCTGTTTTTT; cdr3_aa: CASSLEEGTGELFF
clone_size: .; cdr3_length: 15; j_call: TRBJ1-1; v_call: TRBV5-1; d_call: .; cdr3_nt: TGCGCCAGCAGCCCATTAGGAGGGGGATTCACTGAAGCTTTCTTT; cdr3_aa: CASSPLGGGFTEAFF
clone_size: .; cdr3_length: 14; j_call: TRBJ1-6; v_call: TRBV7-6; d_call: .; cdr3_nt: TGTGCCAGCAGCGAGAGCTCCTATAATTCACCCCTCCACTTT; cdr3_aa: CASSESSYNSPLHF
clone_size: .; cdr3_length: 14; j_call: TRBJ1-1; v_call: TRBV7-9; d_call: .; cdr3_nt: TGTGCCAGCCTCGAACAGGGCTTGAACACTGAAGCTTTCTTT; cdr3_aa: CASLEQGLNTEAFF
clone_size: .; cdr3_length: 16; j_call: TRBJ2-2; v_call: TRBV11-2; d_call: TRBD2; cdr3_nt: TGTGCCAGCAGCCGAGCTCGGAGCGGGGGGGCGGGGGAGCTGTTTTTT; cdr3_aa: CASSRARSGGAGELFF
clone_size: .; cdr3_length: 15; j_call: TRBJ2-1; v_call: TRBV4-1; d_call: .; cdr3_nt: TGCGCCAGCAGCCAACTAACCCCGCCCGGGAATGAGCAGTTCTTC; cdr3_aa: CASSQLTPPGNEQFF
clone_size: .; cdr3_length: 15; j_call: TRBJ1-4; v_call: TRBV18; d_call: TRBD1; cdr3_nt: TGTGCCAGCTCACCAAAAAACAGGGGTAATGAAAAACTGTTTTTT; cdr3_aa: CASSPKNRGNEKLFF
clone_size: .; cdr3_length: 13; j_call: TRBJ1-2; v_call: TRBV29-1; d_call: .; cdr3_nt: TGCAGCGCACGACCGGGAGGGCCGGAAGGCTACACCTTC; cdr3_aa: CSARPGGPEGYTF
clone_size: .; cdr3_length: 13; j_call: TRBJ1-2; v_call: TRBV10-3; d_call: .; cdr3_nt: TGTGCCATCAGTGTAGACGGTGACTATGGCTACACCTTC; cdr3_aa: CAISVDGDYGYTF